A selection of T cell receptor beta chains follows, all from one sample in a study of CD8 T cells in ankylosing spondylitis. Via MiXCR, TCRdb re-called the 5' RACE reads, giving one row per CDR3 protein. The data hold 150,000 to 200,000 distinct CDR3 sequences, with around 13% observed a single time. Sequenced: blood, either unsorted or a sorted T cell fraction (not recorded which). These receptors came from a female donor with ankylosing spondylitis or in good health (not recorded which). The CDR3 runs from the conserved cysteine through the conserved F or W. D genes are given only for firm matches. Some rows mark clone size as missing; the rest say once, few, many or name a class of expanded clone.

TRBV12-3/TRBV12-4	many	15	TRBJ2-1	-	TGTGCCAGCAGACCTATAGGGTTCCCCTACAATGAGCAGTTCTTC	CASRPIGFPYNEQFF
TRBV12-3/TRBV12-4	-	14	TRBJ2-5	-	TGTGCCAGCAGGGGGGGGACAGAACAAGAGACCCAGTACTTC	CASRGGTEQETQYF
TRBV28	few	15	TRBJ2-7	-	TGTGCCAGCAGTTTTCGGGGGCGGCAGGATTACGAGCAGTACTTC	CASSFRGRQDYEQYF
TRBV7-9	-	15	TRBJ2-1	-	TGTGCCAGCAGCTTAGTGTTACAGACCTACAATGAGCAGTTCTTC	CASSLVLQTYNEQFF
TRBV7-6	many	16	TRBJ2-3	TRBD2	TGTGCCAGCAGCTTAGGATCCAGCGGGACCGCAGATACGCAGTATTTT	CASSLGSSGTADTQYF
TRBV5-5	-	17	TRBJ2-3	TRBD2	TGTGCCAGCAGCTTGGAGCTCAAGCGGGGAGGGGCAGATACGCAGTATTTT	CASSLELKRGGADTQYF
TRBV5-1	many	16	TRBJ2-3	TRBD2	TGCGCCAGCAGCGGGGAACCCGGGACTATCACAGATACGCAGTATTTT	CASSGEPGTITDTQYF
TRBV5-1	many	12	TRBJ2-2	-	TGCGCCAGCAGCCCGGAGGCTGGGGAGCTGTTTTTT	CASSPEAGELFF
TRBV11-2	-	16	TRBJ2-1	-	TGTGCCAGCAGCTTATCGGCAAGCCGCTCCTACAATGAGCAGTTCTTC	CASSLSASRSYNEQFF
TRBV7-8	many	16	TRBJ2-1	-	TGTGCCAGCAGCTCCCGGATCGGGGGATCCTACAATGAGCAGTTCTTC	CASSSRIGGSYNEQFF
TRBV21-1	many	16	TRBJ2-1	-	TGTGCCAGCAGCAATTCCCAGGAGAGCTCCTACAATGAGCAGTTCTTC	CASSNSQESSYNEQFF
TRBV6-2/TRBV6-3	many	16	TRBJ2-2	-	TGTGCCAGCAGTTACGGGGGTCAGGGATTAACCGGGGAGCTGTTTTTT	CASSYGGQGLTGELFF
TRBV5-1	many	17	TRBJ2-7	TRBD1	TGCGCCAGCAGCTTGCTTCTTGGACAGGGGGCACCCAGCGAGCAGTACTTC	CASSLLLGQGAPSEQYF
TRBV12-3/TRBV12-4	many	15	TRBJ1-5	-	TGTGCCAGCAGTACGGGAGCTCTAGTCAATCAGCCCCAGCATTTT	CASSTGALVNQPQHF
TRBV20-1	-	15	TRBJ2-3	TRBD1	TGCAGTGCTAGACGGCCGGGACAGAGGACGCATACGCAGTATTTT	CSARRPGQRTHTQYF
TRBV7-2	once	14	TRBJ2-3	TRBD2	TGTGCCAGCAGCTGGTCACTAGCGGGAGATACGCAGTATTTT	CASSWSLAGDTQYF
TRBV20-1	many	15	TRBJ2-1	TRBD2	TGCAGTGCTAGAGCCGCTAGCGGGAGGGGGAATGAGCAGTTCTTC	CSARAASGRGNEQFF
TRBV27	many	16	TRBJ2-7	TRBD1	TGTGCCAGCAGTCCCTCGGCAGGGGACAGCTCCTACGAGCAGTACTTC	CASSPSAGDSSYEQYF
TRBV3-1	many	15	TRBJ2-7	TRBD2	TGTGCCAGCAGCGCCTCCCTAGCGGGAACGTACGAGCAGTACTTC	CASSASLAGTYEQYF
TRBV2	-	16	TRBJ2-5	-	TGTGCCAGCAGTGAGAGACCCTTCCAGGCTCGTGCGACCCAGTACTTC	CASSERPFQARATQYF
TRBV7-9	many	11	TRBJ1-5	-	TGTGCCAGCAGCTTAGGAGGGTCGAAGCATTTT	CASSLGGSKHF
TRBV30	many	14	TRBJ1-1	-	TGTGCCTGGTCCCCCGGACACCTGAACACTGAAGCTTTCTTT	CAWSPGHLNTEAFF
TRBV24-1	few	14	TRBJ2-1	-	TGTGCCACCAGTGGTGGGGACATAGCGAATGAGCAGTTCTTC	CATSGGDIANEQFF
TRBV5-6	-	14	TRBJ1-2	-	TGTGCCAGCAGCTTAGGACAGAGGGCCTATGGTTACACCTTC	CASSLGQRAYGYTF
TRBV20-1	many	14	TRBJ1-2	-	TGCAGTGCTAGAGTGGACGGCTGGGGCTATGGCTACACCTTC	CSARVDGWGYGYTF
TRBV10-3	many	13	TRBJ1-3	-	TGTGCCATCAGTGACAGCTCTGGAAACACCATATATTTT	CAISDSSGNTIYF
TRBV2	-	13	TRBJ2-2	-	TGTGCCAGCAGTGGGAGGGGTTTCGGGGAGCTGTTTTTT	CASSGRGFGELFF
TRBV20-1	-	10	TRBJ1-1	-	TGCAGCGCCTTCGGTACAGAAGCTTTCTTT	CSAFGTEAFF
TRBV30	-	11	TRBJ1-1	-	TGTGCCTGGAGGGGTATCACTGAAGCTTTCTTT	CAWRGITEAFF
TRBV4-3	-	18	TRBJ1-6	-	TGCGCCAGCAGCCAAGATCGAGTTACCCAGGGTTATAATTCACCCCTCCACTTT	CASSQDRVTQGYNSPLHF
TRBV20-1	many	13	TRBJ1-1	-	TGCAGTGCCGGGACTGGGCCGGGCACTGAAGCTTTCTTT	CSAGTGPGTEAFF
TRBV12-3/TRBV12-4	many	14	TRBJ1-6	-	TGTGCCAGCAGTTCTGAGTTTGGTAATTCACCCCTCCACTTT	CASSSEFGNSPLHF
TRBV6-1	many	17	TRBJ2-5	TRBD2	TGTGCCAGCAGGCCAGCGGGAGGGCCGATCGGACGGGAGACCCAGTACTTC	CASRPAGGPIGRETQYF
TRBV6-1	-	15	TRBJ1-1	TRBD1	TGTGCCAGCAAGAGGGACAGGGACGTTGGGGCTGAAGCTTTCTTT	CASKRDRDVGAEAFF
TRBV15	few	16	TRBJ2-3	-	TGTGCCACCAGCAGAGATACGGTGGGGGTCACAGATACGCAGTATTTT	CATSRDTVGVTDTQYF
TRBV12-3/TRBV12-4	few	12	TRBJ1-6	-	TGTGCCAGCGGTGAGGGCTTTTCACCCCTCCACTTT	CASGEGFSPLHF
TRBV29-1	few	12	TRBJ2-7	-	TGCAGCGTTGACCCTGGATACCACGAGCAGTACTTC	CSVDPGYHEQYF
TRBV21-1	many	15	TRBJ1-1	-	TGTGCCAGCAGCAAAGAAAGGTGGATGAACACTGAAGCTTTCTTT	CASSKERWMNTEAFF
TRBV7-2	few	16	TRBJ2-2	TRBD2	TGTGCCAGCAGCCCCGGGGGGGCTACGAACACCGGGGAGCTGTTTTTT	CASSPGGATNTGELFF
TRBV2	-	14	TRBJ2-3	-	TGTGCCAGCAGTGCGGGGGTAGCCACAGATACGCAGTATTTT	CASSAGVATDTQYF
TRBV7-9	-	16	TRBJ2-2	-	TGTGTCAGCAGCTTAATAGGTGTGGGGGACACCGGGGAGCTGTTTTTT	CVSSLIGVGDTGELFF
TRBV29-1	many	14	TRBJ1-1	TRBD1	TGCAGCCCCACCCGGGACAGGGCAGTTACTGAAGCTTTCTTT	CSPTRDRAVTEAFF
TRBV28	few	19	TRBJ1-1	TRBD1	TGTGCCAGCAGTTTAAGTGGACAGGCATTGAATTATGGGAGCACTGAAGCTTTCTTT	CASSLSGQALNYGSTEAFF
TRBV5-1	many	15	TRBJ2-1	-	TGCGCCAGCAGCTTGGAAACTAGTTCCTACAATGAGCAGTTCTTC	CASSLETSSYNEQFF
TRBV27	-	14	TRBJ1-4	-	TGTGCCAGCAGCACCAGGAATACTAATGAAAAACTGTTTTTT	CASSTRNTNEKLFF
TRBV28	many	14	TRBJ1-3	-	TGTGCCAGCAGTTTTCGGCTTACTGGAAACACCATATATTTT	CASSFRLTGNTIYF
TRBV25-1	many	13	TRBJ1-5	-	TGTGCCAGCAGTGACCGGGTGGGTCAGCCCCAGCATTTT	CASSDRVGQPQHF
TRBV29-1	few	15	TRBJ1-5	-	TGCAGCGTCGGACTCGCGAACGCGGGGGGCCAGCCCCAGCATTTT	CSVGLANAGGQPQHF
TRBV27	few	14	TRBJ1-2	-	TGTGCCAGCAGTTTATCCGCGGGTTACTATGGCTACACCTTC	CASSLSAGYYGYTF
TRBV6-2/TRBV6-3	few	14	TRBJ2-7	TRBD1	TGTGCCAGCAGTTACGGGACAGGGAGACGGGAGCAGTACTTC	CASSYGTGRREQYF
TRBV5-1	few	14	TRBJ1-2	TRBD1	TGCGCCAGCAGCTTGGGGACAGGGCTCTATGGCTACACCTTC	CASSLGTGLYGYTF